The rows below give T cell receptor beta chains drawn from one sample of a study of control samples from healthy donors and cancer patients. Assay: immunoSEQ multiplex PCR; the TCRdb copy retains only in-frame clones and omits some. Of 90,000 to 150,000 clones listed, about 89% are singletons. Source material: blood. Receptors originate from a woman aged 18-35 years in good health. The CDR3 runs from the conserved cysteine through the conserved F or W.

j_gene	v_gene	CDR3aa
TRBJ2-7	TRBV5-6	CASSLGPGVNEQYF
TRBJ2-2	TRBV2	CASSSYGRRITGELFF
TRBJ2-3	TRBV6-2/TRBV6-3	CASSYPTSGGGIDTQYF
TRBJ2-5	TRBV30	CAWSGGGFGEKTQYF
TRBJ2-2	TRBV24-1	CATSRPPGQQNTGELFF
TRBJ2-3	TRBV27	CATPCQKKIADTQYF
TRBJ2-1	TRBV5-4	CASSAYRGEVYNEQFF
TRBJ1-1	TRBV30	CAWIDSTEAFF
TRBJ2-1	TRBV6-5	CASSSGGLYNEQFF
TRBJ1-6	TRBV9	CASSPQTGLSPLHF
TRBJ2-7	TRBV18	CASSWIGGPSGREQYF
TRBJ2-7	TRBV11-1	CASSLERDEQYF
TRBJ2-5	TRBV12-5	CASGRKPQYF
TRBJ2-7	TRBV4-2	CASSQTQGPQYF
TRBJ1-1	TRBV9	CASSHTDHKNTEAFF
TRBJ1-1	TRBV4-3	CASSPSASTEAFF
TRBJ1-6	TRBV4-2	CASSQDVVTHNSPLHF
TRBJ2-3	TRBV7-8	CASGRVGDTQYF
TRBJ2-5	TRBV4-1	CASSRLALSGNREETQYF
TRBJ2-7	TRBV2	CASATERDSSYEQYF
TRBJ1-6	TRBV30	CAWSPSNSPLHF